This T cell receptor beta chain is drawn from a study of blood T cell repertoires in COVID-19 (dated by TCRdb to about 2020). In terms of the full investigation: Collaborator samples came from the United States, Italy and Spain and covered acute and convalescent phases of COVID-19. Where HLA class I and class II types were available, the types were taken from metadata supplied by the sample provider, not from assay-based typing. The dataset comprised deeply sampled blood TCRbeta repertoires from subjects exposed to, actively infected with, or recovered from COVID-19. The material from the prospective study consisted of cDNA or gDNA derived from T cells, B-cell-depleted T cells, or PBMCs. Nearly every sample came with metadata listing a de-identified subject ID, COVID-19 status, age in years and sex. A freely available public database, intended as a resource for researchers studying the immune response to SARS-CoV-2, is where the repertoires were released. The samples were drawn from two sources: the first 160 participants of the ongoing ImmuneRACE study, and 1,254 subjects contributed by 6 global collaborators. The investigation overall reported the following: The quantity of clinical and demographic metadata differed by source and by participant and was supplied without curation.

Inclusive of the bounding cysteine and phenylalanine, the CDR3 is 13 residues long. The retained sequence is limited to the CDR3, 39 bases, with the frame set at the first base. The V and J ends are trimmed by 5 bases and 6 bases, leaving 14 bases between them. CDR1 and CDR2 are read off the germline V gene as MNHEY and SVGAGI. One collaborating source in Seattle enrolled patients while the patients were actively infected and followed the patients over time throughout the course of disease. Collaborating institutions collected whole blood in K2EDTA tubes following their own protocols. For TCRbeta analysis, collaborators shipped samples as frozen whole blood, isolated PBMCs, or DNA extracted from either of those sample types. Comments on this clone: Its antigen is not yet known. No clone much larger than this one lies a single base away; base qualities are absent.

TCRbeta CDR3 regions were amplified from genomic DNA using the immunoSEQ Assay, a bias-controlled multiplex PCR. Regarding the original processing steps: Within the assay, amplification of reference gene primers was used to estimate how many nucleated cells each sample contained. To quantify the absolute abundance of each unique TCRbeta CDR3 rearrangement, sequence reads were collapsed and filtered. For each sample, productive Simpson clonality was calculated as the square root of Simpson's diversity index over productive rearrangements. TCRdb limited this immuneACCESS table to in-frame rearrangements with V and J called. A share of clones is missing; checked studies link under half to unresolved V genes, and the rest is unexplained. For V, J and clone size, that table is used; D and trimming come from the DNA. This sample is represented by over 200,000 clones; more than 80% of them were singletons. The ten most abundant clones make up roughly 3% of the sample.

Recombination linked TRBV6-5 to TRBJ2-7; the D region possibly corresponds to TRBD2 (6 bases align). The TCR comes from a man aged 25 to 40 with COVID-19, enrolled during active disease. The sequencing sample was made of peripheral blood. CDR3 region: CASSRRLVREQYF. The DNA sequence is given as TGTGCCAGCAGTAGACGACTAGTTCGCGAGCAGTACTTC.